A selection of T cell receptor beta chains follows, all from one sample in a study of blood T cell repertoires in COVID-19. Some clones are missing from TCRdb's copy, which holds only in-frame ones; the method was immunoSEQ multiplex PCR. The sample yields more than 55,000 clones, about nine tenths seen once. The specimen was peripheral blood. The receptors come from a man aged 80 or over with acute or convalescent COVID-19. Each CDR3 is given with its conserved first and last residue. D genes are given only for firm matches. Clone size is stated in some rows and not others, as once, few, many or a class when expanded.

-,TRBD1,TRBJ2-7,TRBV6-5,CASSYSGTGRHEQYF,TGTGCCAGCAGTTACTCCGGGACAGGGCGCCACGAGCAGTACTTC
-,-,TRBJ1-2,TRBV19,CASSIDRAGNYGYTF,TGTGCCAGTAGTATAGATCGAGCGGGGAACTATGGCTACACCTTC
-,TRBD1,TRBJ1-1,TRBV6-5,CASSWGTDTEAFF,TGTGCCAGCAGTTGGGGGACAGACACTGAAGCTTTCTTT
-,-,TRBJ2-7,TRBV19,CASSIMIEYEQYF,TGTGCCAGTAGTATAATGATAGAATACGAGCAGTACTTC
-,TRBD1,TRBJ1-2,TRBV24-1,CATSEGRGHGYTF,TGTGCCACCAGTGAGGGCAGGGGGCACGGCTACACCTTC
-,-,TRBJ1-4,TRBV7-9,CASSLMGDNEKLFF,TGTGCCAGCAGCTTGATGGGAGATAATGAAAAACTGTTTTTT
-,TRBD2,TRBJ2-1,TRBV7-3,CASSRSGGARDEQFF,TGTGCCAGCAGCCGTAGCGGGGGGGCCAGGGATGAGCAGTTCTTC
-,TRBD2,TRBJ2-2,TRBV5-1,CASSLGPGLAAGELFF,TGCGCCAGCAGCTTGGGACCGGGACTAGCTGCCGGGGAGCTGTTTTTT
-,-,TRBJ2-3,TRBV28,CASSSPRGTQYF,TGTGCCAGCAGTTCCCCCAGGGGTACGCAGTATTTT
-,TRBD1,TRBJ1-5,TRBV7-9,CASSGGTASNQPQHF,TGTGCCAGCAGCGGGGGGACAGCTAGCAATCAGCCCCAGCATTTT
-,-,TRBJ1-4,TRBV7-2,CASQQGSTNEKLFF,TGTGCCAGCCAACAGGGATCAACTAATGAAAAACTGTTTTTT
-,-,TRBJ2-3,TRBV11-1,CASSRGASTDTQYF,TGTGCCAGCAGTCGGGGGGCTAGCACAGATACGCAGTATTTT
-,-,TRBJ1-1,TRBV18,CASSPARGNTEAFF,TGTGCCAGCTCACCTGCTCGGGGGAACACTGAAGCTTTCTTT
many,TRBD1,TRBJ2-7,TRBV7-8,CASSKDRGSYEQYF,TGTGCCAGCAGTAAGGACAGGGGAAGCTACGAGCAGTACTTC
-,TRBD1,TRBJ2-7,TRBV6-5,CASSYSSQTGVYEQYF,TGTGCCAGCAGTTACTCTTCCCAAACAGGGGTCTACGAGCAGTACTTC
-,-,TRBJ2-7,TRBV5-1,CASSPSTASAYEQYF,TGCGCCAGCAGCCCGTCGACAGCGTCTGCCTACGAGCAGTACTTC
-,TRBD1,TRBJ2-7,TRBV19,CASSIRTGASYEQYF,TGTGCCAGTAGTATAAGGACAGGGGCCTCCTACGAGCAGTACTTC
-,TRBD2,TRBJ2-5,TRBV5-1,CASSLEGRAETQYF,TGCGCCAGCAGCTTGGAGGGGAGGGCAGAGACCCAGTACTTC
few,TRBD1,TRBJ2-2,TRBV5-6,CASSTGGWTGELFF,TGTGCCAGCAGCACAGGGGGATGGACCGGGGAGCTGTTTTTT
-,-,TRBJ1-1,TRBV18,CASSPGANTEAFF,TGTGCCAGCTCACCAGGGGCTAACACTGAAGCTTTCTTT
-,TRBD1,TRBJ2-5,TRBV19,CATRDRATPNGETQYF,TGTGCCACCCGGGACAGGGCCACCCCCAACGGTGAGACCCAGTACTTC
-,TRBD1,TRBJ2-2,TRBV19,CASSLGQDTGELFF,TGTGCCAGTAGTCTGGGACAGGACACCGGGGAGCTGTTTTTT
-,-,TRBJ1-2,TRBV6-6,CASSILYNYGYTF,TGTGCCAGCAGTATTCTTTATAACTATGGCTACACCTTC
-,TRBD1,TRBJ2-3,TRBV19,CASRPEGAPTDTQYF,TGTGCCAGTAGGCCCGAGGGGGCCCCCACAGATACGCAGTATTTT
-,-,TRBJ1-1,TRBV5-1,CASSFNGNTEAFF,TGCGCCAGCAGCTTCAACGGTAACACTGAAGCTTTCTTT
few,-,TRBJ2-3,TRBV5-8,CASSDGTRGTDTQYF,TGTGCCAGCAGCGACGGTACCCGGGGCACAGATACGCAGTATTTT
-,TRBD1,TRBJ2-5,TRBV6-4,CASSPGQGQGTQYF,TGTGCCAGCAGCCCCGGACAGGGTCAAGGGACCCAGTACTTC
-,-,TRBJ1-3,TRBV25-1,CASSDPNSGNTIYF,TGTGCCAGCAGTGACCCAAACTCTGGAAACACCATATATTTT
-,TRBD2,TRBJ2-1,TRBV3-1/TRBV3-2,CASSRQTSGGFNEQFF,TGTGCCAGCAGCCGACAGACTAGCGGGGGGTTTAATGAGCAGTTCTTC
-,-,TRBJ2-7,TRBV28,CASTSGLREQYF,TGTGCCAGCACCTCAGGCCTTCGCGAGCAGTACTTC